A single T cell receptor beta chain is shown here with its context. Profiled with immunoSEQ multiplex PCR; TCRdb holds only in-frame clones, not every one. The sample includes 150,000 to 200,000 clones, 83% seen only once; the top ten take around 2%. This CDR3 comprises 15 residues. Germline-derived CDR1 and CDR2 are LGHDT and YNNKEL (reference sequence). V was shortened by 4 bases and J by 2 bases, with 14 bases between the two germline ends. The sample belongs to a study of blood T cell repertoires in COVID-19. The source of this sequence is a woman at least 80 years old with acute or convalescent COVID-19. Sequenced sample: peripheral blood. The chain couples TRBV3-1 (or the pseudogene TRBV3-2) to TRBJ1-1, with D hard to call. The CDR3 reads CASSPSPGANTEAFF. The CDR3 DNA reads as TGTGCCAGCAGCCCGTCCCCCGGAGCCAACACTGAAGCTTTCTTT.